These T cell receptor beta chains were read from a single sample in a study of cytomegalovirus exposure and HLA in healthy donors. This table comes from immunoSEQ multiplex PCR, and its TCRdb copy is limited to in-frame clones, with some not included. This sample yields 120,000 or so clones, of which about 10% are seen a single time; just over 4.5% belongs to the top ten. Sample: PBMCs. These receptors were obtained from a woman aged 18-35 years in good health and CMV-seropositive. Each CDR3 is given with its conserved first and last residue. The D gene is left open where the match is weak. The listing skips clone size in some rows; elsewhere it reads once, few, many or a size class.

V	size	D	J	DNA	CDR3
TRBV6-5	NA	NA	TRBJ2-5	TGTGCCAGCAGGCCCAGCGGGCTACAAGAGACCCAGTACTTC	CASRPSGLQETQYF
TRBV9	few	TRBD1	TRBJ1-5	TGTGCCAGCAGCGTAGGCGACAGGGGGAATCAGCCCCAGCATTTT	CASSVGDRGNQPQHF
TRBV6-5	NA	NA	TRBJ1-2	TGTGCCAGCAGCTATGGCTATGGCTACACCTTC	CASSYGYGYTF
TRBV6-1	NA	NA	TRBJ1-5	TGTGCCAGCAGCAAAGGGGAATCACAGCCCCAGCATTTT	CASSKGESQPQHF
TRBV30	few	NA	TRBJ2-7	TGTGCCTGGAGTGTGTCCCAGGCCGAGCAGTACTTC	CAWSVSQAEQYF
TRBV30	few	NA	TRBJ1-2	TGTGCCTGGAGTCCGGGGGGGAACTATGGCTACACCTTC	CAWSPGGNYGYTF
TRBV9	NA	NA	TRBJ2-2	TGTGCCAGCAGCGTAGAATCAGCGGGGAACACCGGGGAGCTGTTTTTT	CASSVESAGNTGELFF
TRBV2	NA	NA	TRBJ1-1	TGTGCCAGCAAGTACAGTAGGTCTGAAGCTTTCTTT	CASKYSRSEAFF
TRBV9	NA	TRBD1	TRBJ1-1	TGTGCCAGCAGCCTCGAGACAGGGGGCGCAGTAGAAGCTTTCTTT	CASSLETGGAVEAFF
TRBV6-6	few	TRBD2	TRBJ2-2	TGTGCCAGCAGTGCCAGCGGGGGTACAACCGGGGAGCTGTTTTTT	CASSASGGTTGELFF
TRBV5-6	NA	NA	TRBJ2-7	TGTGCCAGCAGCTTATGGCCAGCCTACGAGCAGTACTTC	CASSLWPAYEQYF
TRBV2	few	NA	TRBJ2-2	TGTGCCAGCACATCTCAACAGGGAAGCACCGGGGAGCTGTTTTTT	CASTSQQGSTGELFF
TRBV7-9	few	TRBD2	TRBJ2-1	TGTGCCAGCAGCTTAGTAGGGAGCGGGAGTACCTACAATGAGCAGTTCTTC	CASSLVGSGSTYNEQFF
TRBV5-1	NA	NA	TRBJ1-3	TGCGCCAGCCGTATCAGCGCTTTCGGGGTAAACACCATATATTTT	CASRISAFGVNTIYF
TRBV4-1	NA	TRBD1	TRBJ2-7	TGCGCCAGCAGCCAAGATGTAGGGGACAGGGGCTACGAGCAGTACTTC	CASSQDVGDRGYEQYF
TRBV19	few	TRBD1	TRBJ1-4	TGTGCCAGTAGTATAGTGGGACAGGCCAGAATTAATGAAAAACTGTTTTTT	CASSIVGQARINEKLFF
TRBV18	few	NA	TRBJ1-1	TGTGCCAGCTCACCCATGGGGCTGACTGAAGCTTTCTTT	CASSPMGLTEAFF
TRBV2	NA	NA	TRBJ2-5	TGTGCCAGCTGCTATACGGGAGAGACCCAGTACTTC	CASCYTGETQYF
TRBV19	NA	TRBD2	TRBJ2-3	TGTGCCAGTCCGGGCGGGAGGGCTAATGTCACAGATACGCAGTATTTT	CASPGGRANVTDTQYF
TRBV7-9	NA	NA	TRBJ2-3	TGTGCCAGCAGCTTGGGACACCCCCCAGATACGCAGTATTTT	CASSLGHPPDTQYF